Listed here is a single TCR beta chain. Amplification of TCR beta CDR3 regions was performed using RNA transcripts as template. The TCR CDR3 was amplified in a first-round RT-PCR using the HTBI primer set. One entry per CDR3 protein, called by TCRdb with MiXCR from the multiplex PCR reads. The sample holds 350,000 or so distinct CDR3 sequences, over 20% seen once. This sample was taken from a study of T cells in Graves' hyperthyroidism and ophthalmopathy. The CDR3 length is 14 residues. With 1 base removed from V and 6 bases from J, the gap between germline ends came to 7 bases. Germline CDR1 is SNHLY and CDR2 is FYNNEI.

The TCR comes from a woman in her forties or fifties with Graves' hyperthyroidism. The V and J genes are TRBV2 and TRBJ1-6; D uncertain. The sequenced sample was blood. The CDR3 sequence: CASSEEYGNSPLHF. DNA of the CDR3: TGTGCCAGCAGTGAAGAATATGGTAATTCACCCCTCCACTTT.